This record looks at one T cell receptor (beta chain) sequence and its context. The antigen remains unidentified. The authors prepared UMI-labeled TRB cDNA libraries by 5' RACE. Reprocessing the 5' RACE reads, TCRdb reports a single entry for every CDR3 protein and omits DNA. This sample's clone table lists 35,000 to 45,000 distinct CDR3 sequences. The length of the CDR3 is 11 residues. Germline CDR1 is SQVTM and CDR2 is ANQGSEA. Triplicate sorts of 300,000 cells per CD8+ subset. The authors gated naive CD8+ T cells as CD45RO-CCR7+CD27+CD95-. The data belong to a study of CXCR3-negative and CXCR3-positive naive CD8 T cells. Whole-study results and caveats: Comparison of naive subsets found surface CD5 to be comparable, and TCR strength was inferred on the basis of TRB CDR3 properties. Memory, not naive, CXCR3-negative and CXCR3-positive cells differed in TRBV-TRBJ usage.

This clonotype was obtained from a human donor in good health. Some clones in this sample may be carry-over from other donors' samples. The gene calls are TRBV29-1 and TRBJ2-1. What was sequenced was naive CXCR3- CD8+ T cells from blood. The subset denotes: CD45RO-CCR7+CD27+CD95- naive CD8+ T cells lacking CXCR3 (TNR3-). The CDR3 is CSVEPDNEQFF.